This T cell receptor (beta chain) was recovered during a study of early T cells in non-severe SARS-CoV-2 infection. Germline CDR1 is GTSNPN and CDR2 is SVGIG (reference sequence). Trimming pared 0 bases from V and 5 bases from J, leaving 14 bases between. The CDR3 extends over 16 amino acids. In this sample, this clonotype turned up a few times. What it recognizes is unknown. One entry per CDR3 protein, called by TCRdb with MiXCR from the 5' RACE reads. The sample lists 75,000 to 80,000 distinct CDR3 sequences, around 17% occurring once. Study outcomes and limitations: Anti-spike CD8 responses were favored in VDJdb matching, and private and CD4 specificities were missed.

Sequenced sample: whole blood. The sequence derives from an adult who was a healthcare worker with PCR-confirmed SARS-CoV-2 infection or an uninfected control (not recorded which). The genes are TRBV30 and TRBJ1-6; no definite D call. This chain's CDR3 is CAWSVSRTLNNSPLHF. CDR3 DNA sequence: TGTGCCTGGAGTGTCTCCAGGACCCTAAATAATTCACCCCTCCACTTT.